These 18 T cell receptor beta chains share one sample of origin, sequenced in a study of T cell responses to AZD1222 COVID-19 vaccine. Repertoires were generated with immunoSEQ multiplex PCR, while TCRdb's copy carries only in-frame clones and drops some. The sample records 120,000 or so clones, roughly 90% being singletons. Sequencing used peripheral blood, obtained on day 0 of MenACWY control vaccination. Receptor source: an adult in good health.

The chain links TRBV7-9 to TRBJ2-7; TRBD1 matches at 8 bases. CDR1 is SEHNR and CDR2 is FQNEAQ in the germline V gene (reference sequence). The CDR3 sequence is 17 residues long. The ends lost 0 bases at V and 0 bases at J; junction bases unmatched: 7. This chain's CDR3 is CASSLARNRGSSYEQYF. DNA for the CDR3: TGTGCCAGCAGCTTAGCGAGGAACAGGGGGTCCTCCTACGAGCAGTACTTC.

The V and J genes are TRBV4-3 and TRBJ1-2, with a possible D match to TRBD1 (6 bases). V was shortened by 0 bases and J by 5 bases, with 10 bases between the two germline ends. CDR1 and CDR2 (germline): LGHNA, YSLEER. The CDR3 extends over 14 amino acids. CDR3 amino acids: CASSQDRGSYGYTF. CDR3 sequence (DNA): TGCGCCAGCAGCCAAGACAGGGGCTCGTATGGCTACACCTTC.

The chain is built from TRBV5-1 and TRBJ1-3; D is unclear. Looked up from germline, CDR1 is SGHRS and CDR2 is YFSETQ. V gave up 0 bases and J gave up 4 bases, with 5 bases separating them. This CDR3 is built from 13 residues. The DNA for the CDR3 is TGCGCCAGCAGCTTGGTTGGGGGAAACACCATATATTTT. This translates into CASSLVGGNTIYF.

This clone was counted only a few times. This chain links TRBV5-1 with TRBJ1-4; possibly TRBD1 for D (6 bases). Trimming stripped 2 bases from V and 4 bases from J, with 12 bases between. The CDR3 consists of 15 residues. Germline V gene sequence: CDR1 SGHRS, CDR2 YFSETQ. Written as DNA, the CDR3 is TGCGCCAGCAGCTTACAGGACAGAGTTAATGAAAAACTGTTTTTT. This translates into CASSLQDRVNEKLFF.

The chain carries TRBV18 and TRBJ1-2; D is ambiguous. Germline assignment: CDR1 KGHSH and CDR2 LQKENI. The CDR3 consists of 13 residues. Trimming cost V 2 bases and J 8 bases, with 12 bases left between them. CDR3: CASSPTRSEGYTF. In DNA, the CDR3 is TGTGCCAGCTCACCAACCCGGTCCGAAGGCTACACCTTC.

This chain connects TRBV10-1 to TRBJ2-3; unclear D gene. The V end was cut by 3 bases, the J end by 4 bases, with 8 bases between. CDR1 and CDR2 (germline): WNHNN, SYGVQD (reference sequence). The CDR3 consists of 13 residues. The CDR3 is CASSERPADTQYF. CDR3 sequence (DNA): TGCGCCAGCAGTGAACGGCCCGCAGATACGCAGTATTTT.

The gene calls are TRBV30 and TRBJ1-1; 7 positions match TRBD1. Germline lookup yields CDR1 GTSNPN and CDR2 SVGIG (reference sequence). V lost 8 bases and J lost 1; bases outside the gene matches: 7. The CDR3 covers 13 residues. CDR3 coding DNA: TGTGCCGAACAGACAGGGCGGAACACTGAAGCTTTCTTT. This sequence encodes CAEQTGRNTEAFF.

The J gene is TRBJ1-6, the V gene TRBV27; TRBD1 aligns across 8 bases. The CDR3 sequence is 16 residues long. Germline CDR1 is MNHEY and CDR2 is SMNVEV (reference sequence). Trimming cost V 3 bases and J 5 bases; bases outside gene matches: 6. In DNA, the CDR3 is TGTGCCAGCAGTTTCAACACAGGGGGTGATAATTCACCCCTCCACTTT. Protein: CASSFNTGGDNSPLHF.

This chain joins TRBV30 and TRBJ1-1, with 9 bases fitting TRBD1. Trimming removed 4 bases from V and 5 bases from J; junction bases left unmatched: 5. Germline V gene data show CDR1 as GTSNPN and CDR2 as SVGIG (reference sequence). The CDR3 is 13 amino acids. The CDR3 reads CAWKDRGWTEAFF. CDR3 sequence (DNA): TGTGCCTGGAAGGACAGGGGATGGACTGAAGCTTTCTTT.

This clone has only a few counts. This chain links TRBV5-1 with TRBJ1-2; 8 nucleotides agree with TRBD1. Germline CDR1 is SGHRS and CDR2 is YFSETQ. After removal of 4 bases from V and 4 bases from J, the junction contained 6 bases not matched to a gene. CDR3 size: 14 residues. CDR3 amino acids: CASSADRAFYGYTF. The CDR3 DNA follows: TGCGCCAGCAGCGCGGACAGGGCCTTCTATGGCTACACCTTC.

This clone was recorded once. The chain is built from TRBV9 and TRBJ2-1; TRBD2 aligns across 12 bases. Germline trimming cut 0 bases from V and 4 bases from J; bases unmatched to any gene: 8. In germline, CDR1 is SGDLS, CDR2 YYNGEE. This CDR3 region has 18 residues. The CDR3 loop is CASSVGTLGLAGYNEQFF. The CDR3 DNA sequence: TGTGCCAGCAGCGTAGGAACCCTCGGACTAGCGGGGTACAATGAGCAGTTCTTC.

The genes are TRBV6-2 or TRBV6-3 and TRBJ1-2, with D perhaps TRBD1 (5 bases). CDR1 is MNHEY, CDR2 SVGEGT, per germline. This CDR3 region has 19 residues. V lost 0 bases and J lost 0, with 20 bases in between. The CDR3 DNA reads TGTGCCAGCAGTTACTCGCCTAACTACCTTCAGGGACCTAACTATGGCTACACCTTC. Protein product: CASSYSPNYLQGPNYGYTF.

The J gene is TRBJ1-3, the V gene TRBV5-5, with 11 bases fitting TRBD1. The germline gives CDR1 SGHKS, CDR2 YYEKEE (reference sequence). The J segment lost 8 bases and the V segment lost 5 bases, leaving 12 bases of the junction unmatched. This CDR3 has 16 residues. This chain's CDR3 is CASRPRDRGILDTIYF. CDR3 DNA sequence: TGTGCCAGCAGACCCCGGGACAGGGGGATTCTAGACACCATATATTTT.

The genes are TRBV11-3 and TRBJ1-4, with TRBD1 as a possible D gene (6 bases). The CDR3 covers 13 residues. Per germline, CDR1 SGHNT and CDR2 YENEEA. V gave up 7 bases and J gave up 8 bases, with 14 bases separating them. The CDR3 region is CASKDRAREKLFF. The CDR3 DNA follows: TGTGCCAGCAAGGACAGAGCTCGAGAAAAACTGTTTTTT.

As concerns this clone: The identical CDR3 is also encoded by other nucleotide sequences in the sample. This chain uses TRBV5-1 with TRBJ1-1; 8 bases agree with TRBD1. There are 14 residues in the CDR3. With 3 bases clipped from V and 1 base from J, the junction kept 2 bases outside the gene matches. Looked up from germline, CDR1 is SGHRS and CDR2 is YFSETQ. The CDR3: CASSSQGGNTEAFF. In DNA form, the CDR3 reads TGCGCCAGCAGCTCACAGGGGGGGAACACTGAAGCTTTCTTT.

The chain uses TRBV6-2 or TRBV6-3 and TRBJ2-5; D ambiguous. Germline V gene sequence: CDR1 MNHEY, CDR2 SVGEGT. The CDR3 has 16 amino acids. The V and J ends lost 4 bases and 1 base respectively, with 16 bases between them. The CDR3 DNA sequence: TGTGCCAGCAGTTCCCTAGAGGAATGGGGCCAAGAGACCCAGTACTTC. Translated: CASSSLEEWGQETQYF.

The chain has TRBV6-2 or TRBV6-3 and TRBJ2-3; the D is unclear. This CDR3 comprises 12 residues. V gave up 0 bases and J gave up 5 bases, with 3 bases separating them. The germline V gene has CDR1 MNHEY and CDR2 SVGEGT. The CDR3 region is CASSYSKDTQYF. Written as DNA, the CDR3 is TGTGCCAGCAGTTACTCGAAAGATACGCAGTATTTT.

The rearrangement uses TRBV5-4 and TRBJ1-1, with D uncertain. Germline CDR1 is SGHNT and CDR2 is YYREEE (reference sequence). There are 15 residues in the CDR3. Trimming cost V 4 bases and J 7 bases, with 20 bases left between them. The CDR3 DNA reads as TGTGCCAGCAGCCTACCGGACGGGAACCCCGGTGAAGCTTTCTTT. Translated: CASSLPDGNPGEAFF.